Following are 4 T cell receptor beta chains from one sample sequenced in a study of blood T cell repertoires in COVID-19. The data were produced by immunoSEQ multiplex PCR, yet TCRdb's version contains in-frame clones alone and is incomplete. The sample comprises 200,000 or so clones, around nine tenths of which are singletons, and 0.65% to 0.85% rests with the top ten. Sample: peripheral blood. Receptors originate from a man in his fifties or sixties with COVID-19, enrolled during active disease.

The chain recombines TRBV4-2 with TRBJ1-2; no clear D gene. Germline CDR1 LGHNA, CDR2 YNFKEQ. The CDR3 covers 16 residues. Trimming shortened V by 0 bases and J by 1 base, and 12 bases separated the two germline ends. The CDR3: CASSQDKAANNYGYTF. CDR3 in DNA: TGTGCCAGCAGCCAAGATAAGGCAGCGAATAACTATGGCTACACCTTC.

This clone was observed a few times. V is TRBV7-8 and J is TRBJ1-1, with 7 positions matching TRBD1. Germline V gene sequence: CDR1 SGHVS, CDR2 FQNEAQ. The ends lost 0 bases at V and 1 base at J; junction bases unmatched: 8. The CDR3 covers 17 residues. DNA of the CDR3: TGTGCCAGCAGCTTAGCGCTGGGCAGGGGGGCGAACACTGAAGCTTTCTTT. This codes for CASSLALGRGANTEAFF.

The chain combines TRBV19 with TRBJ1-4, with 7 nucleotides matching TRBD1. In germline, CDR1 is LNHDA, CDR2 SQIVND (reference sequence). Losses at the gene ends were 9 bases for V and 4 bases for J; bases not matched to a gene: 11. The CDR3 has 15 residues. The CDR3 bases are TGTGCCAGCCGGCTCGGACAGGCCAATAATGAAAAACTGTTTTTT. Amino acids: CASRLGQANNEKLFF.

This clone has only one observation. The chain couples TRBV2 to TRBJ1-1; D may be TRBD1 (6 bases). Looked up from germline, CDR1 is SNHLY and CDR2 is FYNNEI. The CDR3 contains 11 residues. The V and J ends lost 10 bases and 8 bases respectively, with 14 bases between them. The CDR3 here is CATIFQGEAFF. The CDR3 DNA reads TGTGCCACCATCTTCCAGGGGGAAGCTTTCTTT.